The clone carrying this T cell receptor beta chain was seen a few times. What it binds is unknown. A junction end diverges from the germline sequence, so it may reflect a read error. This record comes from a study of CD8 T cells in ankylosing spondylitis. TCRdb ran MiXCR on the 5' RACE reads and lists one entry per CDR3 protein. The data hold 700,000 to 850,000 distinct CDR3 sequences, with 12% observed a single time. Study conclusions and caveats: Enrichment of disease-linked clones was reportedly significant in matched ankylosing spondylitis synovial fluid. What seemed typical of ankylosing spondylitis blood was a TCR beta motif built from several highly homologous variants.

The germline V gene encodes CDR1 SGHTA and CDR2 FQGNSA. The CDR3 runs 15 residues. The receptor was derived from a male donor with ankylosing spondylitis. The sample consisted of blood, either unsorted or a sorted T cell fraction (not recorded which). This chain uses TRBV7-2 with TRBJ2-5; 16 nucleotides match TRBD2. The CDR3 region is CASSLEPGTSGRADF. The DNA of the CDR3 is TGTGCCAGCAGCTTAGAGCCCGGGACTAGCGGGAGGGCCGATTTC.